The TCR beta chain described here comes from a study of T cell changes during pregnancy in multiple sclerosis. Profiled with immunoSEQ multiplex PCR; TCRdb holds only in-frame clones, not every one. The sample records more than 40,000 clones, 90% being singletons. Material: peripheral blood, obtained in the first trimester of pregnancy. This receptor was taken from a female donor in good health, enrolled as a control in a pregnancy study.

CDR3 sequence reads: CASSAQGGRDQPQHF. For the CDR3, the DNA is TGTGCCAGTAGTGCCCAGGGAGGTCGGGATCAGCCCCAGCATTTT. The chain has TRBV19 and TRBJ1-5, with D tentatively TRBD1 (5 bases). The CDR3 is 15 residues long. Germline V gene sequence: CDR1 LNHDA, CDR2 SQIVND (reference sequence). V dropped 5 bases and J dropped 5 bases, with 16 bases sitting between them.